One sample yielded the 14 T cell receptor beta chains listed below, sequenced in a study of blood T cell repertoires in COVID-19. Sequencing was performed with immunoSEQ multiplex PCR; in TCRdb, only in-frame clones are kept and a portion is missing. Here the sample spans over 50,000 clones, under 85% being singletons. Sequenced input: peripheral blood. The receptor set was obtained from a woman aged 45 to 65 with active or convalescent COVID-19.

A few counts support this clone. The genes are TRBV7-6 and TRBJ2-3; D possibly corresponds to TRBD2 (7 bases). CDR1 is SGHVS, CDR2 FNYEAQ, per germline. The CDR3 is made up of 14 amino acids. Trimming took 7 bases from V and 5 from J, leaving 16 bases between them. The CDR3 DNA follows: TGTGCCAGCATCCTTGGGGGGGGCAAAGATACGCAGTATTTT. Residues: CASILGGGKDTQYF.

The J gene is TRBJ1-2, the V gene TRBV4-2; 8 positions agree with TRBD1. The CDR3 is 13 residues long. Trimming at V came to 1 base and at J to 8 bases, leaving 3 bases not matched to a gene. Germline loops: CDR1 LGHNA, CDR2 YNFKEQ. CDR3 bases: TGTGCCAGCAGCCAAGGGGGGGACAGGGGCTACACCTTC. It specifies CASSQGGDRGYTF.

This chain uses TRBV5-5 with TRBJ1-5; 8 bases fit TRBD1. The CDR3 has 15 amino acids. V shed 0 bases and J 3 bases; nucleotides not matched to a gene: 2. Germline lookup yields CDR1 SGHKS and CDR2 YYEKEE (reference sequence). Here the CDR3 reads CASSLDRGANQPQHF. CDR3 sequence (DNA): TGTGCCAGCAGCTTGGACAGGGGGGCCAATCAGCCCCAGCATTTT.

The V call is TRBV5-1, the J call TRBJ1-2; maybe TRBD1 (6 bases). The V gene lost 4 bases and the J gene lost 6 bases, with 16 bases spanning the gap. The CDR3 covers 14 residues. Germline V CDR1 and CDR2: SGHRS, YFSETQ. The CDR3 DNA sequence: TGCGCCAGCAGCCCAACGTGGGGGCGGGATGGCTACACCTTC. Its protein is CASSPTWGRDGYTF.

The gene calls are TRBV6-1 and TRBJ2-7; a possible D gene is TRBD1 (6 bases). The V end was cut by 1 base, the J end by 2 bases, with 9 bases between. From germline, CDR1 is MNHNS and CDR2 SASEGT. This CDR3 contains 14 residues. The CDR3, as DNA: TGTGCCAGCAGTGAAGTGTGGGGGCCCTACGAGCAGTACTTC. Its protein product is CASSEVWGPYEQYF.

The chain employs TRBV7-3 and TRBJ2-1; D is perhaps TRBD2 (6 bases). V gave up 4 bases and J gave up 2 bases, with 12 bases separating them. Germline lookup yields CDR1 SGHTA and CDR2 FQGTGA. The CDR3 is 15 amino acids. CDR3 region: CASSSGLPAYNEQFF. CDR3 coding DNA: TGTGCCAGCAGCTCGGGACTGCCAGCCTACAATGAGCAGTTCTTC.

This sequence joins TRBV5-4 and TRBJ2-3; 9 bases fit TRBD1. The germline CDR1 and CDR2 sequences are SGHNT and YYREEE (reference sequence). The J segment lost 3 bases and the V segment lost 0 bases, leaving 2 bases of the junction unmatched. This CDR3 spans 15 amino acids. CDR3 protein: CASSLDRGRTDTQYF. The CDR3 DNA is TGTGCCAGCAGCTTGGACAGGGGGCGAACAGATACGCAGTATTTT.

This clone was picked up many times. This rearrangement joins TRBV14 to TRBJ1-2; TRBD1 is a possible D gene (5 bases). In germline, CDR1 is SGHDN, CDR2 FVKESK. CDR3 size: 13 residues. V was trimmed by 5 bases and J by 1 base, leaving 8 bases between them. CDR3 DNA sequence: TGTGCCAGCAGCTCACAGGTTAACTATGGCTACACCTTC. Translation gives CASSSQVNYGYTF.

The gene calls are TRBV12-3 or TRBV12-4 and TRBJ2-3; D is uncertain. This CDR3 region has 13 residues. V was cut by 6 bases and J by 0 bases, with 7 bases left in between. The CDR3 region has the DNA TGTGCCAGCAGGCCGCGGAGCACAGATACGCAGTATTTT. Amino acids: CASRPRSTDTQYF.

The gene calls are TRBV27 and TRBJ1-5, with D hard to call. Trimming pared 6 bases from V and 5 bases from J, leaving 11 bases between. This CDR3 is 13 amino acids long. CDR1 and CDR2 from the germline V gene are MNHEY and SMNVEV (reference sequence). DNA of the CDR3: TGTGCCAGCAGCCCTTCATGGCATCAGCCCCAGCATTTT. It codes for CASSPSWHQPQHF.

The chain is built from TRBV6-1 and TRBJ2-5, with 11 bases aligning to TRBD2. This CDR3 contains 14 residues. The J segment lost 5 bases and the V segment lost 5 bases, leaving 4 bases of the junction unmatched. Per the germline V gene, CDR1 is MNHNS and CDR2 is SASEGT. This chain's CDR3 is CASSLAGGGETQYF. The CDR3 DNA is TGTGCCAGCAGTCTAGCGGGGGGAGGTGAGACCCAGTACTTC.

The table lists this clone with a few counts. This sequence joins TRBV23-1 and TRBJ2-1, with unresolved D. TRBV23-1 is an open reading frame whose function is uncertain. V lost 1 base, J lost 0 bases, and 13 bases lay in between. The CDR3 is 17 residues long. CDR3 coding DNA: TGCGCCAGCAGTCAATGCCGAGGCGGTGACTCCTACAATGAGCAGTTCTTC. Protein: CASSQCRGGDSYNEQFF.

V is TRBV11-1 and J is TRBJ1-2; 7 positions match TRBD1. The CDR3 extends over 15 amino acids. The V gene end was trimmed by 5 bases and the J gene end by 4 bases; junction bases not matched to a gene: 10. Germline V gene data show CDR1 as SGHAT and CDR2 as FQDESV (reference sequence). The CDR3 region is CASSPRQGVSYGYTF. CDR3 coding DNA: TGTGCCAGCAGCCCTCGACAGGGAGTATCCTATGGCTACACCTTC.

The genes are TRBV5-1 and TRBJ1-6, with 7 nucleotides matching TRBD1. The CDR3 extends over 15 amino acids. With V trimmed by 4 bases and J by 7 bases, 8 bases remained unmatched. The germline CDR1 and CDR2 sequences are SGHRS and YFSETQ. The CDR3 region is CASSHYGQENSPLHF. The CDR3 nucleotides read TGCGCCAGCAGCCACTATGGACAGGAGAATTCACCCCTCCACTTT. Supplemented by reference TRBV5-1 and TRBJ1-6, the full variable domain reads KAGVTQTPRYLIKTRGQQVTLSCSPISGHRSVSWYQQTPGQGLQFLFEYFSETQRNKGNFPGRFSGRQFSNSRSEMNVSTLELGDSALYLCASSHYGQENSPLHFGNGTRLTVT.